The 24 T cell receptor beta chains reported below all come from one sample, sequenced in a study of CD8 T cells in Susac syndrome (dated by TCRdb to the late 2010s). The library was built by means of the immunoSEQ multiplex PCR assay. RNA was extracted using the RNeasy kit, and about 0.45 to 1 ug of the RNA was reverse transcribed with random hexamers. The public sequencing data were trimmed at Q25 with fastp and processed into clonotypes with MiXCR by TCRdb, which kept only in-frame beta chains. CDR3 protein duplicates are merged, each entry listing the most common genes and DNA. The sample table contains hundreds of thousands of distinct CDR3 sequences; only one count was recorded for about 94% of them. The ten largest clones capture 0.15% to 0.2% of the sample. Sequencing was done on a sample of CD4+ T cells from PBMCs. These receptor sequences come from a human donor with Susac syndrome.

The rearrangement links TRBV9 to TRBJ1-1; D call uncertain. Trimming removed 4 bases at V and 4 bases at J, with 17 bases between. There are 15 residues in the CDR3. Germline V CDR1 and CDR2: SGDLS, YYNGEE. CDR3 sequence reads: CASSSRAQYGTEAFF. The DNA for the CDR3 is TGTGCCAGCAGCTCCCGTGCCCAATACGGCACTGAAGCTTTCTTT.

J is TRBJ2-2 and V is TRBV30; D is tentatively TRBD1 or TRBD2 (5 bases each). The CDR3 contains 15 residues. V was shortened by 6 bases and J by 4 bases, with 18 bases between the two germline ends. Germline V gene sequence: CDR1 GTSNPN, CDR2 SVGIG (reference sequence). As DNA, the CDR3 is TGTGCCTGTGGCCCGCTGGGGGTTGGCACCGGGGAGCTGTTTTTT. Residues: CACGPLGVGTGELFF.

V gene TRBV5-1 combines with J gene TRBJ1-5; D is uncertain. Germline V lookup: CDR1 SGHRS, CDR2 YFSETQ. Trimming took off 8 bases at V and 0 bases at J, with 15 bases between the two ends. The CDR3 spans 15 residues. CDR3 sequence (DNA): TGCGCCAGTTTGACGGTCCCGTATAGCAATCAGCCCCAGCATTTT. It yields the protein CASLTVPYSNQPQHF.

The chain uses TRBV29-1 and TRBJ2-2; 11 nucleotides agree with TRBD2. Germline V lookup: CDR1 SQVTM, CDR2 ANQGSEA. J lost 4 bases, V lost 4 bases, and 8 bases had no gene match. This CDR3 region has 16 residues. The CDR3 loop is CSVGIAGGQGTGELFF. CDR3 DNA sequence: TGCAGCGTTGGGATAGCGGGGGGGCAGGGCACCGGGGAGCTGTTTTTT.

This clonotype was detected once. The rearrangement uses TRBV7-2 and TRBJ2-1; 13 nucleotides line up with TRBD2. This CDR3 spans 17 amino acids. Germline loops: CDR1 SGHTA, CDR2 FQGNSA. J lost 0 bases, V lost 4 bases, and 3 bases had no gene match. The CDR3 protein is CASSSRTSGGSYNEQFF. As DNA, the CDR3 is TGTGCCAGCAGCTCCCGGACTAGCGGGGGCTCCTACAATGAGCAGTTCTTC.

The J gene is TRBJ2-5, the V gene TRBV7-9, with D tentatively TRBD1 or TRBD2 (5 bases each). Trimming stripped 4 bases from V and 0 bases from J, with 18 bases between. The germline V gene has CDR1 SEHNR and CDR2 FQNEAQ (reference sequence). The CDR3 contains 17 residues. CDR3 loop: CASSSSRERGYQETQYF. The CDR3 DNA sequence: TGTGCCAGCAGCTCTAGCAGGGAACGCGGATACCAAGAGACCCAGTACTTC.

The rearrangement uses TRBV2 and TRBJ2-3, with TRBD2 identical over 9 bases. This CDR3 spans 15 amino acids. Trimming took 4 bases from V and 0 from J; bases not matched to a gene: 2. Germline lookup yields CDR1 SNHLY and CDR2 FYNNEI. CDR3 DNA: TGTGCCAGCAGTGTCGGGACTAGCAGCACAGATACGCAGTATTTT. The encoded protein is CASSVGTSSTDTQYF.

The chain couples TRBV20-1 to TRBJ1-5; 8 bases fit TRBD1. The germline V gene encodes CDR1 DFQATT and CDR2 SNEGSKA (reference sequence). The CDR3 length is 13 residues. The V gene end was trimmed by 5 bases and the J gene end by 6 bases; junction bases not matched to a gene: 6. CDR3 DNA sequence: TGCAGTGCTTTACAGGGGGGTGCTCAGCCCCAGCATTTT. Its translation is CSALQGGAQPQHF.

The chain carries TRBV30 and TRBJ2-7; D gene uncertain. Germline V gives CDR1 GTSNPN, CDR2 SVGIG (reference sequence). The CDR3 spans 14 residues. The V end was cut by 1 base, the J end by 0 bases, with 10 bases between. This CDR3 reads CAWSAGRVSYEQYF. In DNA form, the CDR3 reads TGTGCCTGGAGTGCCGGACGGGTCTCCTACGAGCAGTACTTC.

CDR3 loop: CAWRTGGAGEAFF. The CDR3 bases are TGTGCCTGGAGGACAGGGGGCGCAGGTGAAGCTTTCTTT. The chain uses TRBV30 and TRBJ1-1; 10 bases are shared with TRBD1. Germline V gene sequence: CDR1 GTSNPN, CDR2 SVGIG (reference sequence). The CDR3 loop spans 13 amino acids. The trim removed 3 bases at V and 7 bases at J, leaving 5 bases unmatched. Drawing the rest from reference TRBV30 and TRBJ1-1, the complete variable domain is SQTIHQWPATLVQPVGSPLSLECTVEGTSNPNLYWYRQAAGRGLQLLFYSVGIGQISSEVPQNLSASRPQDRQFILSSKKLLLSDSGFYLCAWRTGGAGEAFFGQGTRLTVV.

This clonotype occurred a few times. The chain is built from TRBV5-4 and TRBJ2-5; D is ambiguous. The CDR3 consists of 14 residues. The V end was cut by 0 bases, the J end by 0 bases, with 6 bases between. The germline V gene has CDR1 SGHNT and CDR2 YYREEE (reference sequence). CDR3 coding DNA: TGTGCCAGCAGCTTGGGTCGGTACCAAGAGACCCAGTACTTC. This translates into CASSLGRYQETQYF.

The chain is built from TRBV29-1 and TRBJ1-1, with D possibly matching TRBD1 (5 bases). This CDR3 contains 12 residues. Germline V gene sequence: CDR1 SQVTM, CDR2 ANQGSEA. Deletions cut 5 bases from V and 1 base from J, with 8 bases between. The CDR3 protein is CSVTGGNTEAFF. CDR3 nucleotide sequence: TGCAGCGTTACGGGGGGGAACACTGAAGCTTTCTTT.

The chain recombines TRBV18 with TRBJ2-1; 11 bases map to TRBD1. V was pared by 3 bases and J by 5 bases, with 15 bases of the junction left unmatched. Germline V lookup: CDR1 KGHSH, CDR2 LQKENI. This CDR3 region has 19 residues. The CDR3 bases are TGTGCCAGCTCACCCCGGCCACCAACCGGGACAGGGGGGAACAATGAGCAGTTCTTC. Its protein is CASSPRPPTGTGGNNEQFF.

V usage is TRBV7-2 and J usage is TRBJ2-3; 7 nucleotides line up with TRBD2. Germline V gene data show CDR1 as SGHTA and CDR2 as FQGNSA. V lost 10 bases to trimming and J lost 8 bases; unmatched junction nucleotides: 6. The CDR3 runs 11 residues. CDR3 DNA: TGTGCCACCCAGACTAGCACTACGCAGTATTTT. Translation gives CATQTSTTQYF.

This clonotype was detected once. The chain recombines TRBV6-5 with TRBJ2-7; D gene unclear. Trimming cost V 2 bases and J 6 bases, with 5 bases left between them. The CDR3 loop spans 11 amino acids. From germline, CDR1 is MNHEY and CDR2 SVGAGI. The CDR3 coding sequence is TGTGCCAGCAGTTACGGCAGCGAGCAGTACTTC. Protein product: CASSYGSEQYF.

This sequence joins TRBV20-1 and TRBJ1-1, with D perhaps matching TRBD1 (5 bases). The CDR3 has 13 amino acids. Germline lookup yields CDR1 DFQATT and CDR2 SNEGSKA (reference sequence). V gave up 5 bases and J gave up 3 bases, with 13 bases separating them. The CDR3 region is CSAARDRDTEAFF. The CDR3 DNA sequence: TGCAGTGCTGCCCGGGACCGAGACACTGAAGCTTTCTTT.

The chain links TRBV18 to TRBJ1-1; no clear D. V was cut by 3 bases and J by 3 bases, with 11 bases left in between. This CDR3 contains 14 residues. The germline V gene has CDR1 KGHSH and CDR2 LQKENI. The CDR3 DNA reads as TGTGCCAGCTCACCCAGTACCCGGGACACTGAAGCTTTCTTT. Translated: CASSPSTRDTEAFF.

The chain recombines TRBV20-1 with TRBJ1-1, with D hard to call. Trimming cost V 7 bases and J 3 bases, with 15 bases left between them. Looked up from germline, CDR1 is DFQATT and CDR2 is SNEGSKA (reference sequence). This CDR3 has 13 amino acids. As DNA, the CDR3 is TGCAGTGACTCACAAGGGTTGGACACTGAAGCTTTCTTT. It codes for CSDSQGLDTEAFF.

The rearrangement uses TRBV6-6 and TRBJ1-5; 8 nucleotides align to TRBD1. The CDR3 spans 15 residues. V lost 5 bases and J lost 7; bases outside the gene matches: 10. Germline CDR1 is MNHNY and CDR2 is SVGAGI (reference sequence). In nucleotides, the CDR3 is TGTGCCAGCAGTCCGCCGGGACAGGCGGGCCAGCCCCAGCATTTT. Amino acids: CASSPPGQAGQPQHF.

The gene calls are TRBV29-1 and TRBJ2-7; TRBD1 matches 7 bases. This CDR3 is built from 13 residues. V shed 6 bases, J shed 6 bases, and the junction held 11 bases outside the gene matches. The germline gives CDR1 SQVTM, CDR2 ANQGSEA. The CDR3 nucleotides are TGCAGCGTCCTTCAGACTACAGGGGCCGAGCAGTACTTC. Protein product: CSVLQTTGAEQYF.

This chain links TRBV6-1 with TRBJ1-1, with 7 positions matching TRBD1. This CDR3 region has 15 residues. Germline loops: CDR1 MNHNS, CDR2 SASEGT. Trimming took 5 bases from V and 0 from J; bases not matched to a gene: 6. CDR3 in amino acids: CASSSTGTLNTEAFF. For the CDR3, the DNA is TGTGCCAGCAGTTCGACAGGGACGCTGAACACTGAAGCTTTCTTT.

V usage is TRBV7-3 and J usage is TRBJ1-1, with a possible D match to TRBD1 (5 bases). Trimming cost V 2 bases and J 7 bases, with 8 bases left between them. The CDR3 runs 12 residues. Germline V CDR1 and CDR2: SGHTA, FQGTGA. The CDR3 region has the DNA TGTGCCAGCAGCTTATTTGGGGGTGAAGCTTTCTTT. It yields the protein CASSLFGGEAFF.

The chain's CDR3 is CASRAVAAAYEQYF. The CDR3 DNA is TGTGCCAGCAGGGCGGTCGCGGCAGCCTACGAGCAGTACTTC. The chain has TRBV2 and TRBJ2-7; unclear D gene. The V end was cut by 6 bases, the J end by 2 bases, with 14 bases between. The CDR3 extends over 14 amino acids. Germline V gene data show CDR1 as SNHLY and CDR2 as FYNNEI.

The V gene is TRBV3-1, the J gene TRBJ1-6; D call uncertain. The ends were cut back, 0 bases at V and 7 bases at J, with 10 bases in the middle. The CDR3 contains 15 residues. Germline CDR1 and CDR2: LGHDT and YNNKEL (reference sequence). CDR3 residues: CASSQETGSNSPLHF. The CDR3 coding sequence is TGTGCCAGCAGCCAAGAGACGGGATCCAATTCACCCCTCCACTTT.